This is a list of T cell receptor beta chains from one sample in a study of blood T cell repertoires in COVID-19. Measured with immunoSEQ multiplex PCR; TCRdb has only the in-frame clones, and not every one. The sample lists a few hundred thousand clones; more than 70% were seen once. Sequencing input: peripheral blood. The receptors derive from a woman aged 25 to 39 who had recovered from COVID-19. CDR3s include the opening cysteine and the closing phenylalanine or tryptophan. A D gene is named only where the DNA matches it firmly. Size values are once, few and many counts, or a class for expanded clones, and some rows have none.

abundance: NA
d_gene: TRBD2
v_gene: TRBV2
j_gene: TRBJ2-5
CDR3aa: CASSDWRGAQETQYF
CDR3nt: TGTGCCAGCAGTGACTGGCGGGGGGCCCAAGAGACCCAGTACTTC

abundance: NA
d_gene: TRBD1
v_gene: TRBV13
j_gene: TRBJ1-1
CDR3aa: CASSLGLQGENTEAFF
CDR3nt: TGTGCCAGCAGCTTAGGCCTACAGGGGGAGAACACTGAAGCTTTCTTT

abundance: NA
d_gene: NA
v_gene: TRBV5-1
j_gene: TRBJ2-6
CDR3aa: CASSLGLSGANVLTF
CDR3nt: TGCGCCAGCAGCTTGGGGCTCTCTGGGGCCAACGTCCTGACTTTC

abundance: NA
d_gene: NA
v_gene: TRBV18
j_gene: TRBJ1-2
CDR3aa: CASSPNRDIYGYTF
CDR3nt: TGTGCCAGCTCACCTAACCGGGACATCTATGGCTACACCTTC

abundance: NA
d_gene: NA
v_gene: TRBV20-1
j_gene: TRBJ1-2
CDR3aa: CSAYRDGYTF
CDR3nt: TGCAGTGCTTACAGGGATGGCTACACCTTC

abundance: NA
d_gene: NA
v_gene: TRBV3-1/TRBV3-2
j_gene: TRBJ2-1
CDR3aa: CASSHNRGNEQFF
CDR3nt: TGTGCCAGCAGCCACAATCGGGGCAATGAGCAGTTCTTC

abundance: NA
d_gene: NA
v_gene: TRBV19
j_gene: TRBJ1-1
CDR3aa: CASTPRGVGTEAFF
CDR3nt: TGTGCCAGTACCCCGCGGGGGGTAGGCACTGAAGCTTTCTTT

abundance: NA
d_gene: NA
v_gene: TRBV5-6
j_gene: TRBJ1-2
CDR3aa: CASSLRSGDYGYTF
CDR3nt: TGTGCCAGCAGCTTGAGGTCAGGGGACTATGGCTACACCTTC

abundance: NA
d_gene: NA
v_gene: TRBV3-1/TRBV3-2
j_gene: TRBJ2-2
CDR3aa: CASSRLDTGELFF
CDR3nt: TGTGCCAGCAGCCGGTTAGACACCGGGGAGCTGTTTTTT

abundance: once
d_gene: TRBD1
v_gene: TRBV5-1
j_gene: TRBJ1-6
CDR3aa: CASSLMGQVTSPLHF
CDR3nt: TGCGCCAGCAGCTTGATGGGACAGGTTACTTCACCCCTCCACTTT

abundance: few
d_gene: NA
v_gene: TRBV5-4
j_gene: TRBJ1-4
CDR3aa: CASSLGDSAGSWEKLFF
CDR3nt: TGTGCCAGCAGCTTGGGGGATTCGGCGGGCTCTTGGGAAAAACTGTTTTTT

abundance: NA
d_gene: NA
v_gene: TRBV4-2
j_gene: TRBJ1-1
CDR3aa: CASRGGTTEAFF
CDR3nt: TGTGCCAGCAGGGGGGGTACCACTGAAGCTTTCTTT

abundance: NA
d_gene: TRBD1
v_gene: TRBV6-2/TRBV6-3
j_gene: TRBJ2-7
CDR3aa: CASSYQGQGSYEQYF
CDR3nt: TGTGCCAGCAGTTACCAAGGACAGGGGTCCTACGAGCAGTACTTC

abundance: NA
d_gene: NA
v_gene: TRBV5-4
j_gene: TRBJ1-2
CDR3aa: CASSGGGQMSYGYTF
CDR3nt: TGTGCCAGCAGCGGGGGGGGTCAGATGTCCTATGGCTACACCTTC

abundance: once
d_gene: TRBD1
v_gene: TRBV29-1
j_gene: TRBJ1-5
CDR3aa: CSVAGQGANQPQHF
CDR3nt: TGCAGCGTTGCGGGACAGGGGGCGAATCAGCCCCAGCATTTT

abundance: NA
d_gene: NA
v_gene: TRBV5-1
j_gene: TRBJ1-3
CDR3aa: CASSLGRSAGNTIYF
CDR3nt: TGCGCCAGCAGCTTGGGCCGGTCGGCTGGAAACACCATATATTTT

abundance: NA
d_gene: TRBD1
v_gene: TRBV5-1
j_gene: TRBJ2-7
CDR3aa: CASSWDSLYEQYF
CDR3nt: TGCGCCAGCAGCTGGGACAGTCTATACGAGCAGTACTTC

abundance: NA
d_gene: NA
v_gene: TRBV30
j_gene: TRBJ2-2
CDR3aa: CAWSVLGSGHNTGELFF
CDR3nt: TGTGCCTGGAGTGTACTTGGATCGGGACACAACACCGGGGAGCTGTTTTTT

abundance: NA
d_gene: TRBD2
v_gene: TRBV12-5
j_gene: TRBJ2-1
CDR3aa: CASGLVVAGGSRHEQFF
CDR3nt: TGTGCTAGTGGTTTGGTAGTGGCGGGGGGGTCGAGACATGAGCAGTTCTTC

abundance: NA
d_gene: NA
v_gene: TRBV5-5
j_gene: TRBJ2-2
CDR3aa: CASRWQYTGELFF
CDR3nt: TGTGCCAGCAGATGGCAGTACACCGGGGAGCTGTTTTTT

abundance: NA
d_gene: TRBD1
v_gene: TRBV24-1
j_gene: TRBJ2-2
CDR3aa: CATSQPGQGTGELFF
CDR3nt: TGTGCCACCAGTCAACCCGGACAGGGGACCGGGGAGCTGTTTTTT

abundance: NA
d_gene: NA
v_gene: TRBV27
j_gene: TRBJ1-6
CDR3aa: CASSLVPTGYHSPLHF
CDR3nt: TGTGCCAGCAGTTTAGTTCCGACGGGGTATCATTCACCCCTCCACTTT

abundance: NA
d_gene: TRBD1
v_gene: TRBV29-1
j_gene: TRBJ1-1
CDR3aa: CSVPGQGAEAFF
CDR3nt: TGCAGCGTCCCGGGACAGGGGGCTGAAGCTTTCTTT

abundance: NA
d_gene: NA
v_gene: TRBV5-3
j_gene: TRBJ1-4
CDR3aa: CARSRRAGGVATNEKLFF
CDR3nt: TGTGCCAGAAGCCGGCGGGCTGGAGGGGTCGCAACTAATGAAAAACTGTTTTTT

abundance: NA
d_gene: TRBD1
v_gene: TRBV24-1
j_gene: TRBJ2-1
CDR3aa: CATSERTGASYNEQFF
CDR3nt: TGTGCCACCAGTGAGAGGACAGGGGCTTCCTACAATGAGCAGTTCTTC

abundance: once
d_gene: NA
v_gene: TRBV5-1
j_gene: TRBJ2-3
CDR3aa: CASSRPGELTDTQYF
CDR3nt: TGCGCCAGCAGCCGCCCGGGGGAACTCACAGATACGCAGTATTTT

abundance: NA
d_gene: TRBD2
v_gene: TRBV7-2
j_gene: TRBJ2-3
CDR3aa: CASSLASGGLTDTQYF
CDR3nt: TGTGCCAGCAGCTTAGCCAGCGGGGGACTCACAGATACGCAGTATTTT

abundance: NA
d_gene: TRBD1
v_gene: TRBV2
j_gene: TRBJ1-4
CDR3aa: CASSDRDEKLFF
CDR3nt: TGTGCCAGCAGCGACAGGGATGAAAAACTGTTTTTT

abundance: NA
d_gene: NA
v_gene: TRBV7-2
j_gene: TRBJ1-3
CDR3aa: CASSPADWSGSGNTIYF
CDR3nt: TGTGCCAGCAGCCCCGCGGATTGGAGCGGCTCTGGAAACACCATATATTTT

abundance: NA
d_gene: NA
v_gene: TRBV7-9
j_gene: TRBJ1-5
CDR3aa: CASSLELEPQHF
CDR3nt: TGTGCCAGCAGCTTAGAACTGGAGCCCCAGCATTTT

abundance: NA
d_gene: NA
v_gene: TRBV28
j_gene: TRBJ1-1
CDR3aa: CASTAAGTTMNTEAFF
CDR3nt: TGTGCCAGCACAGCGGCTGGGACAACCATGAACACTGAAGCTTTCTTT

abundance: NA
d_gene: NA
v_gene: TRBV28
j_gene: TRBJ2-2
CDR3aa: CASNLGWGDTGELFF
CDR3nt: TGTGCCAGCAACCTGGGCTGGGGAGACACCGGGGAGCTGTTTTTT

abundance: NA
d_gene: TRBD1
v_gene: TRBV5-6
j_gene: TRBJ1-2
CDR3aa: CASSQLTGEVGYTF
CDR3nt: TGTGCCAGCAGCCAGCTTACAGGGGAAGTTGGCTACACCTTC

abundance: NA
d_gene: TRBD2
v_gene: TRBV18
j_gene: TRBJ2-3
CDR3aa: CASSPPDMASGGTDTQYF
CDR3nt: TGTGCCAGCTCACCACCGGATATGGCTAGCGGGGGCACAGATACGCAGTATTTT

abundance: NA
d_gene: NA
v_gene: TRBV29-1
j_gene: TRBJ1-1
CDR3aa: CSVESRGGTEAFF
CDR3nt: TGCAGCGTTGAATCCAGGGGCGGCACTGAAGCTTTCTTT

abundance: NA
d_gene: NA
v_gene: TRBV18
j_gene: TRBJ1-2
CDR3aa: CASSPFRQAESNYGYTF
CDR3nt: TGTGCCAGCTCACCATTCCGACAGGCTGAGTCTAACTATGGCTACACCTTC

abundance: NA
d_gene: TRBD1
v_gene: TRBV7-9
j_gene: TRBJ2-7
CDR3aa: CASSRDRGSSYEQYF
CDR3nt: TGTGCCAGCAGCAGGGACAGGGGTAGCTCCTACGAGCAGTACTTC

abundance: NA
d_gene: NA
v_gene: TRBV19
j_gene: TRBJ1-2
CDR3aa: CASSMQGFYGYTF
CDR3nt: TGTGCCAGTAGTATGCAGGGCTTCTATGGCTACACCTTC

abundance: NA
d_gene: NA
v_gene: TRBV9
j_gene: TRBJ2-1
CDR3aa: CASSSTSINEQFF
CDR3nt: TGTGCCAGCAGCTCCACAAGTATCAATGAGCAGTTCTTC

abundance: NA
d_gene: NA
v_gene: TRBV27
j_gene: TRBJ2-1
CDR3aa: CASSLPPGQGPYNEQFF
CDR3nt: TGTGCCAGCAGTTTACCGCCGGGTCAGGGTCCCTACAATGAGCAGTTCTTC

abundance: once
d_gene: NA
v_gene: TRBV6-5
j_gene: TRBJ2-3
CDR3aa: CASSYLQGTTDTQYF
CDR3nt: TGTGCCAGCAGTTACTTACAGGGAACCACAGATACGCAGTATTTT

abundance: NA
d_gene: NA
v_gene: TRBV6-5
j_gene: TRBJ2-7
CDR3aa: CASSYSTRGSYEQYF
CDR3nt: TGTGCCAGCAGTTACTCGACCCGAGGCTCCTACGAGCAGTACTTC

abundance: NA
d_gene: TRBD1
v_gene: TRBV7-3
j_gene: TRBJ2-2
CDR3aa: CASSPRARQGTGELFF
CDR3nt: TGTGCCAGCAGCCCAAGGGCACGACAGGGCACCGGGGAGCTGTTTTTT

abundance: NA
d_gene: TRBD1
v_gene: TRBV19
j_gene: TRBJ1-4
CDR3aa: CASTGRWTGEGEKLFF
CDR3nt: TGTGCCAGTACCGGGAGGTGGACAGGGGAAGGCGAAAAACTGTTTTTT

abundance: NA
d_gene: TRBD1
v_gene: TRBV4-3
j_gene: TRBJ1-6
CDR3aa: CASSGRSTGVRNSPLHF
CDR3nt: TGCGCCAGCAGCGGAAGGAGTACAGGGGTCCGTAATTCACCCCTCCACTTT

abundance: NA
d_gene: NA
v_gene: TRBV19
j_gene: TRBJ1-4
CDR3aa: CASTQPGGATNEKLFF
CDR3nt: TGTGCCAGTACCCAGCCCGGAGGGGCAACTAATGAAAAACTGTTTTTT

abundance: NA
d_gene: TRBD1
v_gene: TRBV5-5
j_gene: TRBJ1-5
CDR3aa: CASSLHWDRVQPQHF
CDR3nt: TGTGCCAGCAGCTTGCACTGGGACAGGGTCCAGCCCCAGCATTTT

abundance: NA
d_gene: TRBD2
v_gene: TRBV6-2/TRBV6-3
j_gene: TRBJ2-7
CDR3aa: CASSWTSGGFYEQYF
CDR3nt: TGTGCCAGCAGTTGGACTAGCGGGGGATTTTACGAGCAGTACTTC

abundance: NA
d_gene: TRBD1
v_gene: TRBV14
j_gene: TRBJ1-2
CDR3aa: CASSQDLDRRNNYGYTF
CDR3nt: TGTGCCAGCAGCCAAGACTTGGACAGGAGAAATAACTATGGCTACACCTTC

abundance: NA
d_gene: TRBD1
v_gene: TRBV5-8
j_gene: TRBJ1-4
CDR3aa: CASSPGQAEKLFF
CDR3nt: TGTGCCAGCAGCCCAGGACAGGCTGAAAAACTGTTTTTT

abundance: NA
d_gene: TRBD1
v_gene: TRBV3-1/TRBV3-2
j_gene: TRBJ1-3
CDR3aa: CASRQGAGNTIYF
CDR3nt: TGTGCCAGCAGACAGGGGGCTGGAAACACCATATATTTT

abundance: NA
d_gene: NA
v_gene: TRBV2
j_gene: TRBJ2-7
CDR3aa: CASIRGLPPYEQYF
CDR3nt: TGTGCCAGCATCCGGGGACTCCCTCCCTACGAGCAGTACTTC

abundance: NA
d_gene: TRBD2
v_gene: TRBV19
j_gene: TRBJ2-1
CDR3aa: CASSIGGGAYNEQFF
CDR3nt: TGTGCCAGTAGTATAGGCGGGGGGGCCTACAATGAGCAGTTCTTC